The clone carrying this TCR beta chain was picked up many times. Its antigen is still unknown. This sample is drawn from a study of regulatory T cells in long-lasting Graves disease. Overall study: The study enrolled newly diagnosed Graves' patients on antithyroid drugs under 3 months.

The germline CDR1 and CDR2 sequences are LGHDT and YNNKEL (reference sequence). There are 13 residues in the CDR3. V was clipped by 8 bases and J by 6 bases; unmatched bases: 6. Findings and limits, study-wide: Patients with persistent disease shared 2,900 or so public clonotypes, outpacing the approximately 920 shared by new patients. Persistent disease showed a preference for TRBV28, TRBJ1-2 and TRBJ2-5.

Time point of the sample: newly diagnosed GD, antithyroid drugs for less than 3 months. There was RNA extracted from PBMCs, and the TCR library was made from it. The patients included were those that came from an endocrinology department in Xi'an, China. Combining iRepertoire HTBI primers with Arm-PCR of CDR3 regions, the authors built TCR beta libraries. TCRdb itself ran the multiplex PCR reads through MiXCR, one entry per CDR3 protein. The sample holds 200,000 to 300,000 distinct CDR3 sequences; roughly a fifth are singletons and the top ten take about 15%. Sequenced material: peripheral blood mononuclear cells (PBMCs), taken at new diagnosis, from a patient treated with antithyroid drugs. This clonotype was obtained from a female donor with Graves disease. The V call is TRBV3-1, the J call TRBJ1-2; 10 bases are a match to TRBD1. CDR3 DNA: TGTGCCAGCGGAGACAGGGGGCAGGATGGCTACACCTTC. Its translation: CASGDRGQDGYTF.